What follows is one T cell receptor (beta chain) and its context. This sample is part of a study of T-cell reconstitution after alpha-beta-depleted transplantation in children. TCRbeta library construction was performed incorporating unique molecular identifiers. MiXCR, run by TCRdb on the PCR reads, gives a single entry per CDR3 protein. The data contain around 500,000 distinct CDR3 sequences, more than 20% of them singletons. This CDR3 spans 14 amino acids. Germline V gene data show CDR1 as SGHTA and CDR2 as FQGNSA. Trimming removed 5 bases from V and 3 bases from J, with 11 bases in between. The V and J genes are TRBV7-2 and TRBJ2-1; possible D gene TRBD1, 6 bases. The clonotype originates from a boy under two years old who had a stem cell transplant for acute myeloid leukemia, so the T cells may come from the graft donor. Specimen: PBMCs, mostly from graft donor cells, collected 360 days after TCRalphabeta/CD19-depleted stem cell transplant. CDR3 sequence reads: CASSHEDSYNEQFF. DNA for the CDR3: TGTGCCAGCAGCCACGAGGACAGCTACAATGAGCAGTTCTTC.